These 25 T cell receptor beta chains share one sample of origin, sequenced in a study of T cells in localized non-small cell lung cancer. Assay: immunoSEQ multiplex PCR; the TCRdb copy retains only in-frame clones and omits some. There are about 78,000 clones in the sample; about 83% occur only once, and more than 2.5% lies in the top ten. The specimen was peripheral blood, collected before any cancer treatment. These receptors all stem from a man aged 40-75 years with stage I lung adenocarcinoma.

CDR3 sequence (DNA): TGTGCCAGCAGTTATGGCCCCAACTATGGCTACACCTTC. Its protein is CASSYGPNYGYTF. The chain combines TRBV27 with TRBJ1-2; D is unresolved. V lost 4 bases and J 2 bases, leaving 8 bases between the germline ends. Germline V gives CDR1 MNHEY, CDR2 SMNVEV (reference sequence). This CDR3 contains 13 residues.

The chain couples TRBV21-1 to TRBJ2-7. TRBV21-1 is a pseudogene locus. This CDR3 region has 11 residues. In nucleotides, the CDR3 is TGTGCCAGCGGTATAGGGCAGGAGCAGTACTTC. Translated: CASGIGQEQYF.

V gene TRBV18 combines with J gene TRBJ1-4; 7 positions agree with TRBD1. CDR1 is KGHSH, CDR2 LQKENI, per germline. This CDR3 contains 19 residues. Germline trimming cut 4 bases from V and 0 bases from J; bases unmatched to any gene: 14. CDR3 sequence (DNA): TGTGCCAGCTCACGGAACCCTTCAGGGGGAGGACCAACTAATGAAAAACTGTTTTTT. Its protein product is CASSRNPSGGGPTNEKLFF.

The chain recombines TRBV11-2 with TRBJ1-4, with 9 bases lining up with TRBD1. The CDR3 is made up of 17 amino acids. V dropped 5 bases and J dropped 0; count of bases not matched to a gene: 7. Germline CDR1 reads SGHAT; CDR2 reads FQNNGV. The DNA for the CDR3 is TGTGCCAGCAGCAGAGGACAGGGGACAGCAACTAATGAAAAACTGTTTTTT. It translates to CASSRGQGTATNEKLFF.

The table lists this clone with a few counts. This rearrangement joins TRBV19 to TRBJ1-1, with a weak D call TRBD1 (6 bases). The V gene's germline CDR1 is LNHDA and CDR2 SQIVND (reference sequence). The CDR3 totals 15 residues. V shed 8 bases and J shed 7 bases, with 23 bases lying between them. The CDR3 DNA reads TGTGCCAGTGACGATGCTGGGACAACTAGAGATGAAGCTTTCTTT. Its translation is CASDDAGTTRDEAFF.

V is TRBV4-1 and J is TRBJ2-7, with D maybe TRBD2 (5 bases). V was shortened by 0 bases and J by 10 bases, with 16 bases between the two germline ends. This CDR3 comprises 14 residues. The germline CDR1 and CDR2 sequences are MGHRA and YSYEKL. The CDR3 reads CASSQEVTTTAQYF. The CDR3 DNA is TGCGCCAGCAGCCAAGAGGTGACTACTACCGCTCAGTACTTC.

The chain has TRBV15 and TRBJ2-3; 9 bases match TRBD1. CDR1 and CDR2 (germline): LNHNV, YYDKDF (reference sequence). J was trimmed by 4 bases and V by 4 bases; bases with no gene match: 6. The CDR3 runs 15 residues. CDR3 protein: CATSTPDRGADTQYF. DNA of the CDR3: TGTGCCACCAGCACACCGGACAGGGGTGCAGATACGCAGTATTTT.

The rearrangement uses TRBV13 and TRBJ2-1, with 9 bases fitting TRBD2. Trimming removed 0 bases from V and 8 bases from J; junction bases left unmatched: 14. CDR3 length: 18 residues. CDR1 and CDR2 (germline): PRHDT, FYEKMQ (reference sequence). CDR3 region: CASSLGGSSGKGIDEQFF. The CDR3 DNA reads TGTGCCAGCAGCTTAGGCGGGTCTAGCGGGAAGGGAATCGATGAGCAGTTCTTC.

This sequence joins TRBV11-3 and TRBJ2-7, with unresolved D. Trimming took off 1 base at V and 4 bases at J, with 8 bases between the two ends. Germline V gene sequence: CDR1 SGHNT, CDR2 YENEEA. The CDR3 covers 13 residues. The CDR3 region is CASSLGAEYEQYF. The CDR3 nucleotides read TGTGCCAGCAGCTTAGGGGCAGAGTACGAGCAGTACTTC.

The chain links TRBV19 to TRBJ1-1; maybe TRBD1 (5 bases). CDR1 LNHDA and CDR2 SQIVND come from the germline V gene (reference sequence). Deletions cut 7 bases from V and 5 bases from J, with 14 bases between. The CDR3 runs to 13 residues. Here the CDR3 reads CASKDGGGTEAFF. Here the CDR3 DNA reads TGTGCCAGTAAAGACGGCGGGGGTACTGAAGCTTTCTTT.

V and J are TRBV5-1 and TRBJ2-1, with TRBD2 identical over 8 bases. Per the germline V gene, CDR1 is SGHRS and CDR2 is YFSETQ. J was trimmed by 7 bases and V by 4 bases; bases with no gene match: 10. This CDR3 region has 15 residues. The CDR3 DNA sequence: TGCGCCAGCAGCAAAAGGGCGGGAGGTCGGAATGAGCAGTTCTTC. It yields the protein CASSKRAGGRNEQFF.

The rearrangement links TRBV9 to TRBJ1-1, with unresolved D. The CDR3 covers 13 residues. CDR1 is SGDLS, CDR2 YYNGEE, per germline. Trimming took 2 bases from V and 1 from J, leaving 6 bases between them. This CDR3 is CASSVAGNTEAFF. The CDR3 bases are TGTGCCAGCAGCGTCGCGGGGAACACTGAAGCTTTCTTT.

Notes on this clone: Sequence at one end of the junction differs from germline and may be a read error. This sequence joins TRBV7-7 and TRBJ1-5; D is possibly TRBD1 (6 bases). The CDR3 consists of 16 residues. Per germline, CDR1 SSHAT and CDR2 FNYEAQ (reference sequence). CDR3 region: CASSLVGRGGSQPQHF. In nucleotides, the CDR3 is TGTGCTAGCAGCTTAGTCGGGAGAGGGGGAAGCCAGCCCCAGCATTTT. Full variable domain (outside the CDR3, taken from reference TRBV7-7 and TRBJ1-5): GAGVSQSPRYKVTKRGQDVTLRCDPISSHATLYWYQQALGQGPEFLTYFNYEAQPDKSGLPSDRFSAERPEGSISTLTIQRTEQRDSAMYRCASSLVGRGGSQPQHFGDGTRLSIL.

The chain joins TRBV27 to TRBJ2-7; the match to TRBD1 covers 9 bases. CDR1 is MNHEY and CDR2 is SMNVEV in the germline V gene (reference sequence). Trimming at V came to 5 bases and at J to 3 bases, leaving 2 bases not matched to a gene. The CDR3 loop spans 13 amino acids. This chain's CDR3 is CASSPGQGYEQYF. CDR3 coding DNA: TGTGCCAGCAGTCCGGGACAGGGCTACGAGCAGTACTTC.

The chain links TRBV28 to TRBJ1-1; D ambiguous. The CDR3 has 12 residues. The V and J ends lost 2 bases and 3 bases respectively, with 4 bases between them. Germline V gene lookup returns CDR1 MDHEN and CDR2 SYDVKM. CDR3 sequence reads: CASSLIDTEAFF. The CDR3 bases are TGTGCCAGCAGTTTAATCGACACTGAAGCTTTCTTT.

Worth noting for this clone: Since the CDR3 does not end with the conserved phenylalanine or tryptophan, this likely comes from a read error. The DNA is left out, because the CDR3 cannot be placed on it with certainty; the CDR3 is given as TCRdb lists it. The CDR3 region is CASSKKPGTGGSLDYGYTI. The chain recombines TRBV21-1 with TRBJ1-2; the table's D call, TRBD1, has no DNA check behind it. TRBV21-1 counts as a pseudogene. Termini included, the CDR3 measures 19 amino acids.

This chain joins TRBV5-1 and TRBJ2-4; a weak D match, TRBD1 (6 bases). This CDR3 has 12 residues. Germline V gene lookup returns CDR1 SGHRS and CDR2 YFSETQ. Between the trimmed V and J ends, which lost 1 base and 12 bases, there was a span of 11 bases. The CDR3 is CASSLNRAPQYF. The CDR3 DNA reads TGCGCCAGCAGCTTGAACAGGGCCCCTCAGTACTTC.

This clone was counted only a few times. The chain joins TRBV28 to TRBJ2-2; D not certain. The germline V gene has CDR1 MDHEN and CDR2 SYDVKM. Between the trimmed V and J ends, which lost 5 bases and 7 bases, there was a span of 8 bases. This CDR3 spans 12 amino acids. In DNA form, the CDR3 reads TGTGCCAGCAGTATCAACCGCGGGGAGCTGTTTTTT. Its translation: CASSINRGELFF.

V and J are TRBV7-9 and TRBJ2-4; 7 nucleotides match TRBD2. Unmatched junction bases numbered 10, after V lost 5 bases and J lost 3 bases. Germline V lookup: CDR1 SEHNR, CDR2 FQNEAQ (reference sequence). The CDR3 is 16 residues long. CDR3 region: CASSPPSGTHKNIQYF. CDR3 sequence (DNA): TGTGCCAGCAGCCCCCCTAGCGGCACCCACAAAAACATTCAGTACTTC. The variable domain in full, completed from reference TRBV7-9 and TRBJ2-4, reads DTGVSQNPRHKITKRGQNVTFRCDPISEHNRLYWYRQTLGQGPEFLTYFQNEAQLEKSRLLSDRFSAERPKGSFSTLEIQRTEQGDSAMYLCASSPPSGTHKNIQYFGAGTRLSVL.

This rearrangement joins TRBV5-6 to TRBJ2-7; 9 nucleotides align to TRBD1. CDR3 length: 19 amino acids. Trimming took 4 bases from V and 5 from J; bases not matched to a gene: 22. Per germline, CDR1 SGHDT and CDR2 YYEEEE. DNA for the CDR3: TGTGCCAGCAGCCCCCGACCCGGACAGGGGCAGAGCCATCAACACGAGCAGTACTTC. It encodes CASSPRPGQGQSHQHEQYF.

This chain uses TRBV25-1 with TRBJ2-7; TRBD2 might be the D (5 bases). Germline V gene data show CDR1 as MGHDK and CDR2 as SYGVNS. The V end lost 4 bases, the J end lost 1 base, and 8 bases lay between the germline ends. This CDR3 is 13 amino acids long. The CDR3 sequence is CASSGGISYEQYF. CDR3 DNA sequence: TGTGCCAGCAGTGGAGGGATTTCCTACGAGCAGTACTTC.

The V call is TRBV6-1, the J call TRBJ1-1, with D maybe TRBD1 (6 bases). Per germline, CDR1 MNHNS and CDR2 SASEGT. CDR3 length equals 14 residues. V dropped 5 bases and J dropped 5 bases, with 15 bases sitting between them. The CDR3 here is CASSTTGRVTEAFF. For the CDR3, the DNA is TGTGCCAGCAGTACGACAGGTCGGGTGACTGAAGCTTTCTTT.

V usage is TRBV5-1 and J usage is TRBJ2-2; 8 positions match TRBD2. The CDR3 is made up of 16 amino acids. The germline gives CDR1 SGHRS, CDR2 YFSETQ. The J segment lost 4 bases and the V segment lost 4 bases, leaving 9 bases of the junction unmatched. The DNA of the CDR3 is TGCGCCAGCAGCCCGGGAGGGGGAGAGGTCACCGGGGAGCTGTTTTTT. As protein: CASSPGGGEVTGELFF. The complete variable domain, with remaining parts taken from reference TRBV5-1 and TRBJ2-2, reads KAGVTQTPRYLIKTRGQQVTLSCSPISGHRSVSWYQQTPGQGLQFLFEYFSETQRNKGNFPGRFSGRQFSNSRSEMNVSTLELGDSALYLCASSPGGGEVTGELFFGEGSRLTVL.

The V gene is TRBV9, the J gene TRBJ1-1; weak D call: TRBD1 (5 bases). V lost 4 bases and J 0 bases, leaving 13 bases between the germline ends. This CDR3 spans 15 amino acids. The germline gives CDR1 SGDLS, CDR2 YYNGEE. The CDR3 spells CASSRGGTMNTEAFF. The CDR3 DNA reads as TGTGCCAGCAGCCGTGGGGGTACCATGAACACTGAAGCTTTCTTT.

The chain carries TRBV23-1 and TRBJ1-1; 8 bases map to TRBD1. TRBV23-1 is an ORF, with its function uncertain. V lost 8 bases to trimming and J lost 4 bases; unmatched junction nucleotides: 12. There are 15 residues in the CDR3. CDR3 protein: CASVTGGSSCTEAFF. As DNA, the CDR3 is TGCGCCAGCGTAACAGGGGGGAGTAGTTGCACTGAAGCTTTCTTT.